This T cell receptor beta chain originates from a study of CD8 T cells in Susac syndrome. There are 14 residues in the CDR3. V lost 0 bases and J lost 4, with 9 bases in between. Germline V gives CDR1 LNHNV, CDR2 YYDKDF (reference sequence). Random hexamers served to reverse transcribe about 0.5 to 1 ug RNA. A multiplex approach, immunoSEQ multiplex PCR, amplified TCR beta CDR3 across 54 Vbeta and 13 Jbeta. TCRdb re-analysed the immunoSEQ multiplex PCR reads in MiXCR, keeping a single row per CDR3 protein. This repertoire shows 150,000 or so distinct CDR3 sequences, roughly 93% found once; its top ten account for over 0.11%. The controls were healthy donors who were matched for age and sex.

This sequence was found in a human donor in good health. The V call is TRBV15, the J call TRBJ1-2; the D is unclear. Sequenced input: CD4+ T cells from PBMCs. The CDR3 sequence: CATSRDGTSYGYTF. CDR3 DNA: TGTGCCACCAGCAGAGACGGCACCAGCTATGGCTACACCTTC.